This T cell receptor (beta chain) was captured in a study of human T cells and chemical hapten exposure. At the level of the study: Small volume differences among pooled libraries mainly caused per-sample TCR yield variation.

Time point meaning: pre-sensitization, week 0. Indicated treatment: therapeutic diphenylcyclopropenone sensitization with weekly scalp DPC. Trimming removed 4 bases from V and 4 bases from J; junction bases left unmatched: 13. CDR3 length: 18 residues. Germline lookup yields CDR1 MNHEY and CDR2 SMNVEV (reference sequence). MiXCR, applied by TCRdb to the RACE reads, yields one record per CDR3 protein. Here the sample spans about 250,000 distinct CDR3 sequences, around 7.7% being singletons. This sequence originates from a man aged 18 to 30 with alopecia areata. Some clones in this sample may be carry-over from other donors' samples. The V gene is TRBV27, the J gene TRBJ2-1, with 10 nucleotides matching TRBD1. The material sequenced was whole blood, taken in connection with sensitization to the hapten diphenylcyclopropenone (DPC). CDR3 amino acids: CASSSRDRGSTLYNEQFF. The CDR3 region has the DNA TGTGCCAGCAGTTCCCGGGACAGGGGAAGCACTCTTTACAATGAGCAGTTCTTC.